These 12 T cell receptor beta chains originate from one sample sequenced in a study of tumour-infiltrating T cells in Burkitt lymphoma. The protocol was immunoSEQ multiplex PCR, while the TCRdb copy is restricted to in-frame clones and leaves out a portion. The sample contains fewer than 20,000 clones, about 77% of which appear only once. Sequenced sample: tumor tissue. These receptors all stem from a human donor with diffuse large B-cell lymphoma.

CDR3 nucleotides: TGTGCCAGCAGCCAAGGGGATCTTGGGGGAGAGACCCAGTACTTC. It yields the protein CASSQGDLGGETQYF. The chain is built from TRBV14 and TRBJ2-5; TRBD1 or TRBD2 may be the D gene (5 bases each). The CDR3 has 15 residues. Germline loops: CDR1 SGHDN, CDR2 FVKESK. V shed 1 base and J shed 4 bases, with 13 bases lying between them.

The V and J genes are TRBV19 and TRBJ1-1, with unresolved D. The CDR3 has 13 amino acids. Germline V lookup: CDR1 LNHDA, CDR2 SQIVND (reference sequence). V gave up 1 base and J gave up 1 base, with 4 bases separating them. CDR3 residues: CASSIVANTEAFF. The CDR3 DNA is TGTGCCAGTAGTATAGTGGCGAACACTGAAGCTTTCTTT.

The rearrangement links TRBV27 to TRBJ2-5; unclear D gene. The V end lost 5 bases, the J end lost 1 base, and 11 bases lay between the germline ends. There are 14 residues in the CDR3. CDR1 MNHEY and CDR2 SMNVEV come from the germline V gene (reference sequence). CDR3 sequence: CASSPHLVQETQYF. Written as DNA, the CDR3 is TGTGCCAGCAGTCCTCACCTGGTCCAAGAGACCCAGTACTTC.

The V call is TRBV23-1, the J call TRBJ2-7; 8 bases fit TRBD1. TRBV23-1 belongs to the ORF category, with a function that is uncertain. The length of the CDR3 is 16 residues. V dropped 4 bases and J dropped 3; count of bases not matched to a gene: 11. As DNA, the CDR3 is TGCGCCAGCAGTCCCCACAGGGGGGCGAACCTCTACGAGCAGTACTTC. This encodes CASSPHRGANLYEQYF.

The chain uses TRBV7-9 and TRBJ1-1, with D maybe TRBD1 (5 bases). V lost 1 base, J lost 6 bases, and 6 bases lay in between. CDR1 is SEHNR and CDR2 is FQNEAQ in the germline V gene (reference sequence). This CDR3 comprises 12 residues. The CDR3 DNA reads as TGTGCCAGCAGCTTAGAGACAGCTGAAGCTTTCTTT. Translated, it gives CASSLETAEAFF.

This sequence joins TRBV5-4 and TRBJ2-1, with 8 bases matching TRBD2. Germline V gene lookup returns CDR1 SGHNT and CDR2 YYREEE (reference sequence). The CDR3 loop spans 13 amino acids. Trimming removed 2 bases from V and 9 bases from J; junction bases left unmatched: 4. Here the CDR3 reads CASSFRGGIEQFF. CDR3 coding DNA: TGTGCCAGCAGCTTTCGGGGGGGCATTGAGCAGTTCTTC.

The CDR3 loop reads CASSISTGDYGYTF. The CDR3 DNA reads as TGTGCCAGTAGTATCTCGACAGGGGACTATGGCTACACCTTC. The chain joins TRBV19 to TRBJ1-2, with 8 bases aligning to TRBD1. The junction had 3 bases not matched to a gene; V was cut back by 3 bases and J by 3 bases. Germline CDR1 is LNHDA and CDR2 is SQIVND (reference sequence). The CDR3 consists of 14 residues.

With respect to this clone: In the same sample, other DNA sequences code for this CDR3. The chain has TRBV2 and TRBJ2-3; the match to TRBD1 covers 8 bases. The junction had 10 bases not matched to a gene; V was cut back by 6 bases and J by 5 bases. The CDR3 totals 15 residues. Looked up from germline, CDR1 is SNHLY and CDR2 is FYNNEI. This chain's CDR3 is CASSQGQGAGDTQYF. The CDR3 region has the DNA TGTGCCAGCAGCCAAGGACAGGGAGCGGGAGATACGCAGTATTTT.

This clone was counted only a few times. Here the CDR3 reads CASSVDAANEAFF. CDR3 coding DNA: TGTGCCAGTAGTGTGGACGCGGCGAATGAAGCTTTCTTT. V usage is TRBV19 and J usage is TRBJ1-1, with no clear D. V lost 5 bases and J lost 7, with 14 bases in between. CDR3 length equals 13 residues. The germline V gene encodes CDR1 LNHDA and CDR2 SQIVND (reference sequence).

Turning to this clone: Other nucleotide sequences from this sample produce the same CDR3. The rearrangement links TRBV9 to TRBJ2-7, with D tentatively TRBD1 (6 bases). Trimming pared 3 bases from V and 7 bases from J, leaving 14 bases between. The CDR3 sequence is 13 residues long. Germline CDR1 SGDLS, CDR2 YYNGEE. The CDR3 sequence: CASSATGLEEQYF. DNA of the CDR3: TGTGCCAGCAGCGCCACAGGGCTCGAAGAGCAGTACTTC.

This clone was counted between two and nine times. CDR3 amino acids: CASRGQGSYNEQFF. CDR3 nucleotide sequence: TGCGCCAGCCGAGGACAGGGAAGTTACAATGAGCAGTTCTTC. The chain employs TRBV5-1 and TRBJ2-1, with TRBD1 matching 8 bases. Germline V gives CDR1 SGHRS, CDR2 YFSETQ. This CDR3 has 14 amino acids. V trimming: 7 bases; J trimming: 4 bases; junction bases outside the gene matches: 7.

This clone was picked up a small number of times. CDR3 DNA sequence: TGTGCCAGCAGTCCAGGGGGCCTGGGCACTGAAGCTTTCTTT. It codes for CASSPGGLGTEAFF. V usage is TRBV6-6 and J usage is TRBJ1-1; 8 bases match TRBD1. The CDR3 has 14 residues. V shed 5 bases, J shed 4 bases, and the junction held 6 bases outside the gene matches. Per the germline V gene, CDR1 is MNHNY and CDR2 is SVGAGI (reference sequence).